The rows below give T cell receptor beta chains drawn from one sample of a study of radiotherapy plus CTLA-4 blockade in lung cancer. Produced via immunoSEQ multiplex PCR; TCRdb's table is partial and in-frame only. Of roughly 75,000 clones listed, about 84% are singletons. This material consisted of peripheral blood, taken from a patient treated with radiotherapy plus ipilimumab. These receptor sequences come from a human donor with non-small cell lung cancer who had stable disease on radiotherapy plus ipilimumab. The CDR3 runs from the conserved cysteine through the conserved F or W. Each record gives: V gene, J gene, clone size, D gene, CDR3 DNA, CDR3 protein. D genes are given only for firm matches. Size is omitted from some rows. Given values are once, few, many or a class for expanded clones.

TRBV6-5	TRBJ2-5	NA	NA	TGTGCCAGCACACGGCGGGACAACCAAGAGACCCAGTACTTC	CASTRRDNQETQYF
TRBV5-1	TRBJ2-3	NA	NA	TGCGCCAGCAGCTATCGAGGGGGGCCGGAAGATACGCAGTATTTT	CASSYRGGPEDTQYF
TRBV2	TRBJ2-3	NA	NA	TGTGCCAGCTGCCGAGAGAACACAGATACGCAGTATTTT	CASCRENTDTQYF
TRBV18	TRBJ2-7	NA	NA	TGTGCCAGCTCACCCTCCGGGGCCGATGGGGGTTACGAGCAGTACTTC	CASSPSGADGGYEQYF
TRBV9	TRBJ2-1	few	TRBD2	TGTGCCAGCAGCGGGACTAGCGGGAGACTTGTAAGTGGGAATGAGCAGTTCTTC	CASSGTSGRLVSGNEQFF
TRBV28	TRBJ1-2	NA	NA	TGTGCCAGCAGTTTAAGCTCCAGGGGTAGGGTTGGCTACACCTTC	CASSLSSRGRVGYTF
TRBV9	TRBJ2-7	NA	TRBD2	TGTGCCAGCAGCGTAGCCCGTAGCGGGGAAACCTACGAGCAGTACTTC	CASSVARSGETYEQYF
TRBV5-1	TRBJ2-3	NA	NA	TGCGCCAGCAGCTTGGAGGATACGCAGTATTTT	CASSLEDTQYF
TRBV6-1	TRBJ1-5	once	NA	TGTGCCAGCAGAGAAGGTGTAGGGCAGCCCCAGCATTTT	CASREGVGQPQHF
TRBV18	TRBJ2-5	NA	NA	TGTGCCAGCTCATCAGGACTGCAAGAGACCCAGTACTTC	CASSSGLQETQYF
TRBV4-1	TRBJ1-6	NA	NA	TGCGCCAGCAGCCAAGGAGACCTGCGCACCGGTTCACCCCTCCACTTT	CASSQGDLRTGSPLHF
TRBV6-5	TRBJ2-5	NA	NA	TGTGCCAGCAGTTACGGAAGGGCATCAGAGACCCAGTACTTC	CASSYGRASETQYF
TRBV9	TRBJ2-3	NA	TRBD2	TGTGCCAGCAGCCCCGGGGGGGGAGGGACAGATACGCAGTATTTT	CASSPGGGGTDTQYF
TRBV5-6	TRBJ2-1	NA	NA	TGTGCCAGCAGCTCAAATGGGGGGCTCGCCTACAATGAGCAGTTCTTC	CASSSNGGLAYNEQFF
TRBV9	TRBJ2-3	NA	NA	TGTGCCAGCAGCGTACGGTACCAGCGTACTAGCACAGATACGCAGTATTTT	CASSVRYQRTSTDTQYF
TRBV9	TRBJ1-6	NA	NA	TGTGCCAGCAGCGTATCGCGGAATTCACCCCTCCACTTT	CASSVSRNSPLHF
TRBV2	TRBJ2-1	NA	NA	TGTGCCAGCAGTGAGGCCCACTACGGGTTCTTC	CASSEAHYGFF
TRBV2	TRBJ2-7	NA	NA	TGTGCCAGCAGTGACTTAACGGGACTCTCCTACGAGCAGTACTTC	CASSDLTGLSYEQYF
TRBV27	TRBJ2-1	few	NA	TGTGCCAGCAGTTCTGACAGCGTCAGCTCCTACAATGAGCAGTTCTTC	CASSSDSVSSYNEQFF
TRBV5-4	TRBJ2-1	NA	TRBD1	TGTGCCAGCAGCGGGACAGGTCCCCTAAACAATGAGCAGTTCTTC	CASSGTGPLNNEQFF
TRBV2	TRBJ1-1	NA	NA	TGTGCCAGCAGACGACTGATGGCGGGGCTGGGACTGAACACTGAAGCTTTCTTT	CASRRLMAGLGLNTEAFF
TRBV18	TRBJ1-3	NA	NA	TGTGCCAGCTCACGGGCAGGGTCTGGAAACACCATATATTTT	CASSRAGSGNTIYF
TRBV7-8	TRBJ2-1	NA	NA	TGTGCCAGCAGCCCGAAAGGGTGGGGTACGTACAATGAGCAGTTCTTC	CASSPKGWGTYNEQFF
TRBV6-5	TRBJ2-3	NA	TRBD2	TGTGCCAGCAGCCCCGGGGGGTTGAACACAGATACGCAGTATTTT	CASSPGGLNTDTQYF
TRBV7-9	TRBJ1-5	NA	NA	TGTGCCAGCAGCTTCCTGAATCAGCCCCAGCATTTT	CASSFLNQPQHF
TRBV5-6	TRBJ1-6	NA	NA	TGTGCCAGCAGCTTGCGGGCCTCACCCCTCCACTTT	CASSLRASPLHF
TRBV29-1	TRBJ1-3	NA	TRBD1	TGCAGCGTCCGACAGGGCGGAAACACCATATATTTT	CSVRQGGNTIYF
TRBV4-1	TRBJ2-1	NA	NA	TGCGCCAGCAGCCAAGAAGGGAGAGGACATGAGCAGTTCTTC	CASSQEGRGHEQFF
TRBV6-1	TRBJ1-2	NA	NA	TGTGCCAGCACCTTGCCTGACCTTTCGTCCTACACCTTC	CASTLPDLSSYTF
TRBV5-4	TRBJ2-2	NA	NA	TGTGCCAGCAGCTTGTTTCAGGGGCCAACGAACACCGGGGAGCTGTTTTTT	CASSLFQGPTNTGELFF
TRBV5-4	TRBJ2-5	NA	TRBD1	TGTGCCAGCAGTAGAGAAACAGGGGGCTCAGAGACCCAGTACTTC	CASSRETGGSETQYF
TRBV4-1	TRBJ2-1	NA	NA	TGCGCCAGCAGCCAAGCTACGGGGGCGTCGTCCTACAATGAGCAGTTCTTC	CASSQATGASSYNEQFF
TRBV7-8	TRBJ2-5	NA	TRBD1	TGTGCCAGCAGCTCGCTCTCACACAGGGGGGAGACCCAGTACTTC	CASSSLSHRGETQYF